These T cell receptor beta chains were read from a single sample in a study of blood T cell repertoires in COVID-19. Profiled with immunoSEQ multiplex PCR; TCRdb holds only in-frame clones, not every one. The sample holds some 110,000 clones, 80% to 95% seen once. Material for sequencing was peripheral blood. The receptors come from a man aged 50 to 59 with COVID-19, enrolled during active disease. Each CDR3 is given with its conserved first and last residue. The D gene is left open where the match is weak. Only part of the rows carry a size: once, few, many, or a class if the clone is expanded.

clone_size | j_call | d_call | v_call | cdr3_aa
- | TRBJ2-1 | - | TRBV11-2 | CASSWVRSGEQFF
- | TRBJ2-7 | TRBD2 | TRBV28 | CASSLGGGYEQYF
- | TRBJ2-5 | - | TRBV5-8 | CASSLVQSSETQYF
- | TRBJ2-3 | - | TRBV12-3/TRBV12-4 | CASSLSGDTQYF
- | TRBJ2-1 | TRBD1 | TRBV7-9 | CASSSGTANEQFF
- | TRBJ2-2 | TRBD2 | TRBV6-1 | CASSEVGSGANTGELFF
few | TRBJ2-3 | TRBD2 | TRBV19 | CASSLTSGTDTQYF
- | TRBJ2-3 | - | TRBV4-3 | CASSQDVGGATDTQYF
once | TRBJ2-7 | - | TRBV5-6 | CASSLGGPYEQYF
- | TRBJ1-5 | - | TRBV18 | CASSPQDSSNQPQHF
- | TRBJ2-6 | - | TRBV27 | CASRQQGSGANVLTF
once | TRBJ2-1 | TRBD2 | TRBV5-1 | CASSLTSGSNEQFF
- | TRBJ2-3 | - | TRBV19 | CASSIREGTDTQYF
- | TRBJ2-7 | - | TRBV24-1 | CATSELGFAQYF
- | TRBJ2-7 | TRBD2 | TRBV3-1/TRBV3-2 | CASSQGGGGRAGEQYF
- | TRBJ2-3 | TRBD1 | TRBV7-9 | CASSPGQGAGDTQYF
- | TRBJ1-2 | - | TRBV28 | CASSFGGQTNYGYTF
- | TRBJ2-1 | - | TRBV28 | CASSLKRSSYNEQFF
- | TRBJ2-1 | - | TRBV9 | CASSVDPSGYNEQFF
once | TRBJ2-2 | - | TRBV28 | CASRGEGENTGELFF
- | TRBJ2-3 | - | TRBV14 | CASRPWAGTDTQYF
once | TRBJ1-5 | TRBD1 | TRBV15 | CATSRGQGDQPQHF
- | TRBJ2-5 | TRBD1 | TRBV19 | CASSISGQAEVETQYF
- | TRBJ2-3 | TRBD2 | TRBV9 | CASSLGLTSGIPSTDTQYF
- | TRBJ1-1 | TRBD1 | TRBV14 | CASSHRGTRWTEAFF
- | TRBJ2-5 | TRBD1 | TRBV12-3/TRBV12-4 | CASTGQGYQTQYF
- | TRBJ1-1 | TRBD1 | TRBV25-1 | CASRGQGMNTEAFF
- | TRBJ1-1 | TRBD1 | TRBV10-3 | CAISEFGQALNTEAFF
- | TRBJ2-5 | TRBD1 | TRBV7-2 | CASSLAGQGAQETQYF
once | TRBJ1-6 | TRBD1 | TRBV6-5 | CASSYGTGGYSPLHF
- | TRBJ1-6 | TRBD1 | TRBV7-9 | CASSSSGTVYNSPLHF
- | TRBJ2-1 | TRBD1 | TRBV2 | CASSRQGWSEQFF
- | TRBJ2-5 | - | TRBV7-2 | CASSPEGSGREETQYF
- | TRBJ2-4 | TRBD2 | TRBV11-3 | CASSASGGTKNIQYF
few | TRBJ1-5 | - | TRBV7-8 | CASSSELTVNQHF
- | TRBJ2-1 | - | TRBV5-1 | CASSSGVSSYNEQFF
- | TRBJ2-5 | TRBD2 | TRBV6-5 | CASTGTSGSVETQYF
- | TRBJ2-1 | TRBD2 | TRBV11-1 | CASSAGGSSYNEQFF
- | TRBJ2-2 | TRBD1 | TRBV7-7 | CASSLMPGQGPTGELFF
few | TRBJ2-3 | - | TRBV7-3 | CASSMEVTDTQYF
- | TRBJ2-3 | TRBD1 | TRBV6-5 | CASANRGTDTQYF
- | TRBJ1-1 | - | TRBV18 | CASSPTTGNTEAFF
- | TRBJ2-2 | - | TRBV2 | CASAPAGTYTGELFF
- | TRBJ2-4 | - | TRBV5-6 | CASSLGVAKNIQYF
- | TRBJ2-1 | - | TRBV2 | CASSTGISYNEQFF
- | TRBJ2-7 | - | TRBV19 | CASSKTGPNEQYF
- | TRBJ2-1 | - | TRBV28 | CASLGGGSYNEQFF
- | TRBJ2-2 | TRBD2 | TRBV4-1 | CASTPRRAGGTGELFF
- | TRBJ1-4 | - | TRBV6-5 | CASSYAETNEKLFF